The T cell receptor (beta chain) under discussion was sequenced for a study of blood T cell repertoires in COVID-19. In the study overall: There were acute and convalescent COVID-19 samples, and they came from the United States, Italy and Spain. T cells, B-cell-depleted T cells, or PBMCs provided the cDNA or gDNA that served as material.

Trimming shortened V by 5 bases and J by 0 bases, and 11 bases separated the two germline ends. Germline CDR1 reads SGHTA; CDR2 reads FQGNSA. The CDR3 runs to 15 residues. Original processing methods: Reference gene primer amplification yielded estimated nucleated cell counts. Produced via immunoSEQ multiplex PCR; TCRdb's table is partial and in-frame only. The V and J calls and clone size are taken from that table; D and trimming were inferred from the DNA. The data contain roughly 49,000 clones, 84% of them singletons. The clonotype was recovered from a man in his fifties or sixties with acute or convalescent COVID-19. Sequencing was carried out using peripheral blood. This chain links TRBV7-2 with TRBJ1-3; maybe TRBD1 (6 bases). CDR3 sequence: CASSPLRGSGNTIYF. DNA for the CDR3: TGTGCCAGCAGCCCGCTCAGGGGCTCTGGAAACACCATATATTTT.